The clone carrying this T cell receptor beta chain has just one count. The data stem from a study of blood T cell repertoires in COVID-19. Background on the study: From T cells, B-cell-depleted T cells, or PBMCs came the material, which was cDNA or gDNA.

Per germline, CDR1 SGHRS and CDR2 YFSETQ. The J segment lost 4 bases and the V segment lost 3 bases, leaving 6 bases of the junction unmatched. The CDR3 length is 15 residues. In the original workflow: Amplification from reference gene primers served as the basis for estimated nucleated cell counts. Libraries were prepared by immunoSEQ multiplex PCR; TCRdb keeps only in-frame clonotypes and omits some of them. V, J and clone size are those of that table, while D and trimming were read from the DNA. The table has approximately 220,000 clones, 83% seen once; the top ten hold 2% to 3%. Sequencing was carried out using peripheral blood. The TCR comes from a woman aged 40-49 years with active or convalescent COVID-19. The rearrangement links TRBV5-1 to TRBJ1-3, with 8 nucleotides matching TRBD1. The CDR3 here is CASSSGTGSGNTIYF. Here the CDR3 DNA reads TGCGCCAGCAGCTCCGGGACAGGCTCCGGAAACACCATATATTTT.